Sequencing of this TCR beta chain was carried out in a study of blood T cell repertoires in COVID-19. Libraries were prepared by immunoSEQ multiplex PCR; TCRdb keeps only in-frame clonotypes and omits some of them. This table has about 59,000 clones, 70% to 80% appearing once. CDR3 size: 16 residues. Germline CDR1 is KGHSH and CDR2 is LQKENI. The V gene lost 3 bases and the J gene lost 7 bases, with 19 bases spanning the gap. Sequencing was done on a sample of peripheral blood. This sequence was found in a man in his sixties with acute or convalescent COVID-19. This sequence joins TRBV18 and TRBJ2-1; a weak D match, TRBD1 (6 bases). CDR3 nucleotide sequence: TGTGCCAGCTCACCTCCCGGGACACATCGGTGGAATGAGCAGTTCTTC. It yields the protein CASSPPGTHRWNEQFF.